This T cell receptor (beta chain) was sequenced in a study of siplizumab effects on memory and regulatory T cells. Study findings and constraints: The Treg-derived share of mappable alloreactive CD4+ clones averaged 68.8% with siplizumab and approximately 30% in controls. Solely a minor proportion of alloreactive clones could be assigned to unstimulated subsets.

To note about this clone: The antigen remains undetermined.

The repertoire was sequenced with immunoSEQ multiplex PCR; TCRdb's copy has only in-frame clones and lacks some. This table holds around 110,000 clones, around 94% found once. This CDR3 has 15 amino acids. CDR1 is SGHDT and CDR2 is YYEEEE in the germline V gene. V lost 2 bases, J lost 5 bases, and 6 bases stayed unmatched. The sample comprised non-Treg CD4+ T cells sorted from blood. V usage is TRBV5-6 and J usage is TRBJ2-2, with 7 bases that match TRBD1. The sequence came from a human donor in good health. CDR3 region: CASSFEGGRTGELFF. CDR3 sequence (DNA): TGTGCCAGCAGCTTTGAAGGGGGCAGGACCGGGGAGCTGTTTTTT.